The T cell receptor beta chain described here comes from a study of CXCR3-negative and CXCR3-positive naive CD8 T cells (dated by TCRdb to between 2017 and 2020). For the study in its entirety: About 150 million TRB reads were obtained in total, roughly 1.5 +/- 0.3 million reads per library. Diversity and physicochemical repertoire analyses were performed on about ten donors pooled from two independent experiments. TRBV-TRBJ cluster analysis included naive subsets from about 5 donors and memory cells from 3 donors. Summary of the overall study and its limitations: Surface CD5, linked to self-reactivity in mice, was comparable between naive subsets; TCR interaction strength was therefore also inferred from TRB CDR3 physicochemical properties. Within the same donor, TRBV-TRBJ usage looked similar between naive CXCR3-negative and CXCR3-positive cells, but memory cells had distinct patterns. Compared with CXCR3-negative naive cells, CXCR3-positive naive cells had TRB CDR3s with higher hydrophobicity (lower Kidera factor 4), lower energy, and higher strength and volume indices. Comparably high repertoire diversity was found in both naive subsets, whereas much lower repertoire diversity was found in memory CD8+ T cells. Freshly isolated PBMCs were used for most assays because CXCR3 expression went down partially after cryopreservation.

About this clonotype: The specificity of this receptor is unknown.

For every CD8+ T cell subset, 250,000 to 300,000 cells were flow-sorted straight into RLT lysis buffer, and each subset was sorted in triplicate. To keep memory contaminants out, a stringent definition of naive CD8+ T cells was applied: CD45RO-CCR7+CD27+CD95-. Standard density gradient centrifugation was used to isolate peripheral blood mononuclear cells from buffy coats. Naive CXCR3-negative and CXCR3-positive CD8+ T cells were flow-sorted using a FACSAria III. Total RNA was extracted from sorted cells using an RNeasy Mini Kit. These reads were obtained on a NextSeq 550. The Human TCR Profiling Kit (MiLaboratory) was used to make UMI-labeled 5' RACE TRB cDNA libraries. cDNA synthesis used the entire amount of extracted RNA, and PCR amplification then used the entire amount of cDNA produced. Libraries were prepared in parallel with an identical number of PCR cycles. In the authors' own workflow: With a minimum of two reads required per UMI, MIGEC and MiXCR pulled out about 50,000 +/- 10,000 unique UMI-labeled TRB cDNA molecules from each library. On average, 40,000 +/- 10,000 functional in-frame TRB CDR3 nucleotide clonotypes lacking stop codons were found per library. After each sample was downsampled to 5000 UMI-labeled TRB molecules, VDJtools was used to calculate diversity metrics such as normalized Shannon-Wiener and Chao1. VDJtools computed clonotype-size-weighted physicochemical properties of the central five CDR3 residues: interaction energy, strength, volume and Kidera factor 4. Once TCRdb had reprocessed the reads, it stored one entry per CDR3 protein sequence and supplied no DNA. The V and J calls and clone size are TCRdb's, not the authors'. Per the sample table, the count is 100,000 to 150,000 distinct CDR3 sequences. Of the sample, 0.25% to 0.35% falls within the top ten clones.

The sequenced sample was naive CXCR3- CD8+ T cells from blood. The cell subset or site label, read with the paper, signifies: CD45RO-CCR7+CD27+CD95- naive CD8+ T cells lacking CXCR3 (TNR3-). The receptor's source is a human donor in good health. Some clones in this sample may be carry-over from other donors' samples.

The CDR3 protein: CSVVVGGGYTF. Recombination linked TRBV29-1 to TRBJ1-2; there is no DNA to check the TCRdb D call of TRBD1. The CDR3 measures 11 amino acids from cysteine to phenylalanine. DNA is not on record. Per the germline V gene, SQVTM is the CDR1 and ANQGSEA is the CDR2.